Here is one T cell receptor beta chain with its context. Its antigen is unknown. 13 Jbeta primers and 60 Vbeta primers were used for the PCR. Some clones are missing from TCRdb's copy, which holds only in-frame ones; the method was immunoSEQ multiplex PCR. The specimen's table records 100,000 to 150,000 clones. The trim removed 0 bases at V and 0 bases at J, leaving 8 bases unmatched. The CDR3 contains 19 residues. Per the germline V gene, CDR1 is PRHDT and CDR2 is FYEKMQ (reference sequence). The data derive from a study of cytomegalovirus exposure and HLA in healthy donors. Study-wide points: The study designated fewer than 200 TCR beta chains cytomegalovirus-associated. It was in a later analysis that TCR association rates were seen to vary by HLA locus, highest for DRB1 and lowest for HLA-C.

Material: PBMCs. V gene TRBV13 combines with J gene TRBJ2-6; 7 nucleotides align to TRBD2. The receptor was isolated from a man aged 40-50 years in good health and CMV-seronegative. The CDR3 sequence: CASSLGLSGGGSGANVLTF. The CDR3 bases are TGTGCCAGCAGCTTAGGCCTAAGCGGCGGGGGCTCTGGGGCCAACGTCCTGACTTTC. The full variable domain, completed using reference TRBV13 and TRBJ2-6, is AAGVIQSPRHLIKEKRETATLKCYPIPRHDTVYWYQQGPGQDPQFLISFYEKMQSDKGSIPDRFSAQQFSDYHSELNMSSLELGDSALYFCASSLGLSGGGSGANVLTFGAGSRLTVL.